These 26 T cell receptor beta chains were sequenced from one sample in a study of early T cells in non-severe SARS-CoV-2 infection. TCRdb fed the 5' RACE reads into MiXCR, producing one record per CDR3 protein. The sample holds some 29,000 distinct CDR3 sequences, 4.5% to 5% seen once. Source material: whole blood. The receptors here all came from an adult who was a healthcare worker with PCR-confirmed SARS-CoV-2 infection or an uninfected control (not recorded which).

This clonotype has a count of ten or more. The V and J genes are TRBV20-1 and TRBJ2-7; 8 bases fit TRBD1. The trim removed 2 bases at V and 3 bases at J, leaving 6 bases unmatched. Germline lookup yields CDR1 DFQATT and CDR2 SNEGSKA (reference sequence). This CDR3 is 14 amino acids long. The CDR3 sequence: CSARQSGGGYEQYF. The CDR3 nucleotides read TGCAGTGCTAGACAATCAGGGGGCGGCTACGAGCAGTACTTC.

This clonotype was picked up many times. The rearrangement joins TRBV19 to TRBJ1-5; the D is unclear. The CDR3 loop spans 17 amino acids. The V and J ends lost 6 bases and 7 bases respectively, with 25 bases between them. CDR1 and CDR2 (germline): LNHDA, SQIVND (reference sequence). In DNA form, the CDR3 reads TGTGCCAGTAGCAGACCCCCTCTGACGGGCTCTAGACAGCCCCAGCATTTT. Amino acid sequence: CASSRPPLTGSRQPQHF.

This clonotype has at least ten counts. This chain uses TRBV4-3 with TRBJ2-6; D gene uncertain. The CDR3 runs to 16 residues. Trimming removed 3 bases from V and 0 bases from J, with 9 bases in between. Germline CDR1 LGHNA, CDR2 YSLEER. The CDR3 DNA follows: TGCGCCAGCAGCCATTCTCAGTTCTCTGGGGCCAACGTCCTGACTTTC. Encoded protein: CASSHSQFSGANVLTF.

There are many counts of this clonotype. V gene TRBV29-1 combines with J gene TRBJ2-3; TRBD1 might be the D (5 bases). The CDR3 length is 14 residues. CDR1 and CDR2 (germline): SQVTM, ANQGSEA. V shed 5 bases and J shed 1 base, with 13 bases lying between them. The DNA for the CDR3 is TGCAGCGTTACTTCACAGGTCCGCACAGATACGCAGTATTTT. Amino acids: CSVTSQVRTDTQYF.

This clonotype has at least ten counts. This chain connects TRBV5-1 to TRBJ2-1, with D tentatively TRBD2 (6 bases). The CDR3 has 14 residues. Trimming removed 6 bases from V and 8 bases from J, with 18 bases in between. Germline V lookup: CDR1 SGHRS, CDR2 YFSETQ. CDR3 coding DNA: TGCGCCAGCACTCAGTTATTAGGGACTCATGAGCAGTTCTTC. This translates into CASTQLLGTHEQFF.

There are a few counts of this clonotype. The chain employs TRBV10-3 and TRBJ2-3, with 7 bases aligning to TRBD2. CDR1 is ENHRY and CDR2 is SYGVKD in the germline V gene. Losses at the gene ends were 3 bases for V and 5 bases for J; bases not matched to a gene: 11. This CDR3 is built from 16 residues. The CDR3 loop reads CAISDSGLSSGDTQYF. The CDR3 nucleotides read TGTGCCATCAGTGATTCGGGACTATCGTCGGGAGATACGCAGTATTTT.

There are many counts of this clonotype. Written as DNA, the CDR3 is TGTGCCACCAGTGATGGACAGAACACTGGAAACACCATATATTTT. Translation: CATSDGQNTGNTIYF. This sequence joins TRBV24-1 and TRBJ1-3; D might be TRBD1 (6 bases). V was shortened by 3 bases and J by 2 bases, with 10 bases between the two germline ends. This CDR3 has 15 residues. The germline V gene has CDR1 KGHDR and CDR2 SFDVKD.

Ten or more counts support this clonotype. This chain joins TRBV12-3 or TRBV12-4 and TRBJ2-1; TRBD2 agrees at 12 bases. This CDR3 comprises 17 residues. Unmatched junction bases numbered 10, after V lost 6 bases and J lost 4 bases. CDR3 sequence reads: CASSLTTGTSGYNEQFF. Written as DNA, the CDR3 is TGTGCCAGCAGCTTGACTACCGGGACTAGCGGGTACAATGAGCAGTTCTTC.

This clonotype has only a few counts. CDR3 sequence (DNA): TGCGCCAGCAGCCCGGGACAAAGCTCCTACAATGAGCAGTTCTTC. Amino acid sequence: CASSPGQSSYNEQFF. The chain carries TRBV5-1 and TRBJ2-1, with D perhaps matching TRBD1 (6 bases). The length of the CDR3 is 15 residues. Germline lookup yields CDR1 SGHRS and CDR2 YFSETQ. Between the trimmed V and J ends, which lost 4 bases and 0 bases, there was a span of 11 bases.

In its sample, this clonotype was seen many times. CDR3 protein: CASSAGTRISNEQFF. The CDR3, as DNA: TGTGCCAGCAGCGCCGGGACGAGGATTTCCAATGAGCAGTTCTTC. This sequence joins TRBV9 and TRBJ2-1; D possibly uses TRBD1 or TRBD2 (5 bases each). The V end lost 3 bases, the J end lost 6 bases, and 16 bases lay between the germline ends. CDR3 length equals 15 residues. The germline gives CDR1 SGDLS, CDR2 YYNGEE.

The V and J genes are TRBV20-1 and TRBJ2-3; TRBD2 matches 11 bases. The germline V gene has CDR1 DFQATT and CDR2 SNEGSKA (reference sequence). This CDR3 is built from 15 residues. V lost 5 bases and J lost 6; bases outside the gene matches: 10. CDR3 bases: TGCAGTGCTGCTACTAGCGGGGGTAATTTTGATACGCAGTATTTT. Translating it yields CSAATSGGNFDTQYF.

In its sample, this clonotype was seen a few times. J is TRBJ2-2 and V is TRBV6-1; D is uncertain. There are 15 residues in the CDR3. Germline-derived CDR1 and CDR2 are MNHNS and SASEGT. Trimming left V 7 bases short and J 5 bases short, with 17 bases between. CDR3 amino acids: CASIVALGYTGELFF. CDR3 coding DNA: TGTGCCAGCATTGTCGCCCTTGGCTATACCGGGGAGCTGTTTTTT.

The V gene is TRBV18, the J gene TRBJ2-5; 7 bases fit TRBD2. CDR1 and CDR2 from the germline V gene are KGHSH and LQKENI. Trimming cost V 6 bases and J 4 bases; bases outside gene matches: 5. This CDR3 contains 13 residues. CDR3 sequence reads: CASSPGGGETQYF. CDR3 in DNA: TGTGCCAGCTCGCCCGGCGGGGGAGAGACCCAGTACTTC.

There are many counts of this clonotype. The rearrangement uses TRBV10-2 and TRBJ2-3, with D perhaps TRBD2 (6 bases). V lost 6 bases to trimming and J lost 0 bases, with 13 bases between them. This CDR3 is 15 amino acids long. Germline V gene lookup returns CDR1 WSHSY and CDR2 SAAADI. The CDR3: CASRSTGTSTDTQYF. In DNA, the CDR3 is TGCGCCAGCAGGAGTACCGGGACTAGCACAGATACGCAGTATTTT.

As to this clonotype: One base away lies a much larger clone, so this may be a sequencing read error. The limits of the CDR3 on the DNA are not certain, so only TCRdb's listed CDR3 is given. The chain combines TRBV4-2 with TRBJ2-7; the D call in the table, TRBD1, was not verified against the DNA. The CDR3 comprises 18 residues, both ends counted. CDR1 is LGHNA, CDR2 YNFKEQ, per germline. The CDR3 sequence is CASSLTEGVGGGSYEEYF.

This clonotype was detected ten times or more. The V gene is TRBV27, the J gene TRBJ2-1; D gene ambiguous. Trimming shortened V by 5 bases and J by 6 bases, and 14 bases separated the two germline ends. CDR3 length: 14 residues. Germline values: CDR1 MNHEY, CDR2 SMNVEV (reference sequence). The CDR3 region is CASSPSVRGNEQFF. The CDR3 nucleotides are TGTGCCAGCAGTCCGTCCGTTCGAGGCAATGAGCAGTTCTTC.

This clonotype was seen repeatedly, ten times or more. V is TRBV7-9 and J is TRBJ2-7; weak D call: TRBD1 (5 bases). V lost 1 base and J 2 bases, leaving 12 bases between the germline ends. Germline loops: CDR1 SEHNR, CDR2 FQNEAQ (reference sequence). There are 15 residues in the CDR3. DNA of the CDR3: TGTGCCAGCAGCTTAGTCATACAGGAGACCTACGAGCAGTACTTC. The encoded protein is CASSLVIQETYEQYF.

The J gene is TRBJ2-7, the V gene TRBV10-3; tentatively, D is TRBD2 (6 bases). Germline CDR1 is ENHRY and CDR2 is SYGVKD. This CDR3 has 15 amino acids. Trimming shortened V by 5 bases and J by 0 bases, and 14 bases separated the two germline ends. The CDR3 spells CAISYTGTDSYEQYF. CDR3 DNA: TGTGCCATCAGTTACACCGGGACTGACTCCTACGAGCAGTACTTC.

There are a few counts of this clonotype. The gene calls are TRBV25-1 and TRBJ2-1; D is ambiguous. Trimming shortened V by 6 bases and J by 7 bases, and 10 bases separated the two germline ends. Looked up from germline, CDR1 is MGHDK and CDR2 is SYGVNS. The CDR3 covers 12 residues. CDR3 sequence: CASRYGRNEQFF. For the CDR3, the DNA is TGTGCCAGCAGATATGGCCGGAATGAGCAGTTCTTC.

This clonotype appeared many times. The chain has TRBV7-2 and TRBJ1-6, with 7 bases fitting TRBD1. Germline-derived CDR1 and CDR2 are SGHTA and FQGNSA. With 5 bases clipped from V and 8 bases from J, the junction kept 15 bases outside the gene matches. The CDR3 runs 17 residues. CDR3 in DNA: TGTGCCAGCAGCCTTAGTTCAGGGGGGCCTCGGGATTCACCCCTCCACTTT. This translates into CASSLSSGGPRDSPLHF.

The chain is built from TRBV7-9 and TRBJ2-7; 7 positions agree with TRBD1. CDR1 SEHNR and CDR2 FQNEAQ come from the germline V gene (reference sequence). The CDR3 totals 13 residues. V shed 4 bases, J shed 3 bases, and the junction held 3 bases outside the gene matches. The CDR3 nucleotides are TGTGCCAGCAGCTGGGGACAGATCTACGAGCAGTACTTC. It encodes CASSWGQIYEQYF.

In its sample, this clonotype was seen many times. This rearrangement joins TRBV18 to TRBJ2-5; D is unclear. V was cut by 0 bases and J by 2 bases, with 7 bases left in between. Germline-derived CDR1 and CDR2 are KGHSH and LQKENI. The CDR3 is made up of 14 amino acids. In DNA, the CDR3 is TGTGCCAGCTCACCACCGAACAGTCAAGAGACCCAGTACTTC. Protein product: CASSPPNSQETQYF.

In this sample, this clonotype turned up a few times. This chain uses TRBV5-1 with TRBJ2-3; D is unclear. Trimming took 2 bases from V and 0 from J, leaving 4 bases between them. The CDR3 is 13 residues long. Germline V gives CDR1 SGHRS, CDR2 YFSETQ. The CDR3 region is CASSLGSTDTQYF. Written as DNA, the CDR3 is TGCGCCAGCAGCTTAGGAAGCACAGATACGCAGTATTTT.

This clonotype was detected ten times or more. The CDR3 reads CAGGGRGAFF. DNA for the CDR3: TGTGCCGGGGGAGGCCGGGGGGCTTTCTTT. This chain joins TRBV30 and TRBJ1-1; D might be TRBD1 (5 bases). V was cut by 8 bases and J by 11 bases, with 15 bases left in between. The CDR3 is 10 residues long. Germline V gene sequence: CDR1 GTSNPN, CDR2 SVGIG (reference sequence).

This clonotype was found many times. The genes are TRBV2 and TRBJ2-3, with unresolved D. Germline values: CDR1 SNHLY, CDR2 FYNNEI. This CDR3 is 15 amino acids long. The V end was cut by 7 bases, the J end by 5 bases, with 19 bases between. DNA for the CDR3: TGTGCCAGCACCCCTCGGGCCACCCCCGGAGATACGCAGTATTTT. Translation: CASTPRATPGDTQYF.

This clonotype has a count of ten or more. This sequence joins TRBV5-1 and TRBJ2-5, with D unclear. This CDR3 has 15 amino acids. With 3 bases removed from V and 4 bases from J, the gap between germline ends came to 16 bases. In germline, CDR1 is SGHRS, CDR2 YFSETQ. CDR3 nucleotides: TGCGCCAGCAGCTCCGTCTCGGGCCCCGGAGAGACCCAGTACTTC. Its protein product is CASSSVSGPGETQYF.